This TCR beta chain was sequenced during a study of cytomegalovirus exposure and HLA in healthy donors. The CDR3 is 19 residues long. V lost 3 bases, J lost 6 bases, and 14 bases stayed unmatched. CDR1 is WSHSY and CDR2 is SAAADI in the germline V gene. Both 60 Vbeta primers and 13 Jbeta primers went into the PCR. Profiled with immunoSEQ multiplex PCR; TCRdb holds only in-frame clones, not every one. In total, the table holds around 40,000 clones. The V gene is TRBV10-2, the J gene TRBJ2-2, with 12 bases that match TRBD2. This receptor was obtained from a human donor in good health. The sequenced material came from PBMCs. Written as DNA, the CDR3 is TGCGCCAGCAGTGATTGGGCTAGCGGGGGGGCTGCAGGGGCCGGGGAGCTGTTTTTT. Translating it yields CASSDWASGGAAGAGELFF.